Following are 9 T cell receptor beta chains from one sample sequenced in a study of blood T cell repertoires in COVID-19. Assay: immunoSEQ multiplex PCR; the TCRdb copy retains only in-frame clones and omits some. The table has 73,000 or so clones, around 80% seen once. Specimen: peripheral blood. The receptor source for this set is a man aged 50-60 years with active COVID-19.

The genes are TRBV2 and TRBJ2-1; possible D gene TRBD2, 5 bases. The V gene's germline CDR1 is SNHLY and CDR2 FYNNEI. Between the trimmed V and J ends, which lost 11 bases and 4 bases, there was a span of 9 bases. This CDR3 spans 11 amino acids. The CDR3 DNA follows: TGTGCCGGCGGGTATTACAATGAGCAGTTCTTC. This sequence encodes CAGGYYNEQFF.

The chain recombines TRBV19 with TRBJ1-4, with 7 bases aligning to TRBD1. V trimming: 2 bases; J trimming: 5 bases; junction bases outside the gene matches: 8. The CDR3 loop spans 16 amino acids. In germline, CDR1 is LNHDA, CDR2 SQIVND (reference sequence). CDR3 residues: CASSINTGAANEKLFF. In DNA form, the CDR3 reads TGTGCCAGTAGTATAAATACAGGGGCGGCAAATGAAAAACTGTTTTTT.

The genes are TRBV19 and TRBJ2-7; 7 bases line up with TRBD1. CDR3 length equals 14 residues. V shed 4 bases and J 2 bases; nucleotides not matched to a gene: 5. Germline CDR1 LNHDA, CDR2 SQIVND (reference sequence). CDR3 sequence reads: CASSKGQPTYEQYF. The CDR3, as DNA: TGTGCCAGTAGTAAGGGACAGCCAACCTACGAGCAGTACTTC. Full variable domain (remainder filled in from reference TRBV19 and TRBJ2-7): DGGITQSPKYLFRKEGQNVTLSCEQNLNHDAMYWYRQDPGQGLRLIYYSQIVNDFQKGDIAEGYSVSREKKESFPLTVTSAQKNPTAFYLCASSKGQPTYEQYFGPGTRLTVT.

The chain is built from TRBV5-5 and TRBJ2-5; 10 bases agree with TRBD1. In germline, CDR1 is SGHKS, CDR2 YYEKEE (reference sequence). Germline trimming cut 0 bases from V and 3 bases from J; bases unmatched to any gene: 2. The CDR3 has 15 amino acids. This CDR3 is CASSLAGTGEETQYF. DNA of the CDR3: TGTGCCAGCAGCTTGGCAGGGACAGGGGAAGAGACCCAGTACTTC.

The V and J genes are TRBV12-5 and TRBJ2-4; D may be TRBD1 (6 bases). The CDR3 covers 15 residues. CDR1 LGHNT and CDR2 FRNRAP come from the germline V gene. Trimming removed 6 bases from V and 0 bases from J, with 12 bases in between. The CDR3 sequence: CASGGQKIAKNIQYF. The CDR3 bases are TGTGCTAGTGGCGGACAGAAAATAGCCAAAAACATTCAGTACTTC.

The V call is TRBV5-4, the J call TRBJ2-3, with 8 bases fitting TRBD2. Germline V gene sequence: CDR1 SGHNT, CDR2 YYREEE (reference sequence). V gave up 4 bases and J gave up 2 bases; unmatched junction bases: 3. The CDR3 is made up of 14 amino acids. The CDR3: CASSAGGNTDTQYF. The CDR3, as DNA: TGTGCCAGCAGCGCGGGGGGTAACACAGATACGCAGTATTTT.

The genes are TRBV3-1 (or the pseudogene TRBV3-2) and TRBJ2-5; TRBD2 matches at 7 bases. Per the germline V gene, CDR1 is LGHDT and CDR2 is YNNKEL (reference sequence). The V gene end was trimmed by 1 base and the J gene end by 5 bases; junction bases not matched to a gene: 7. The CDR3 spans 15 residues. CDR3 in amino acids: CASSQVAGEGETQYF. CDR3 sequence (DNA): TGTGCCAGCAGCCAAGTTGCCGGGGAGGGGGAGACCCAGTACTTC.

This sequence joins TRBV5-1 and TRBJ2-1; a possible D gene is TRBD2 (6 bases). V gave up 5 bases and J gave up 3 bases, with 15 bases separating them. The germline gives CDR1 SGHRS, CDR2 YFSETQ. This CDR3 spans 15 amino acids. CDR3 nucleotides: TGCGCCAGCAGTCCCGGCCCGGGGGTCTACAATGAGCAGTTCTTC. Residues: CASSPGPGVYNEQFF.

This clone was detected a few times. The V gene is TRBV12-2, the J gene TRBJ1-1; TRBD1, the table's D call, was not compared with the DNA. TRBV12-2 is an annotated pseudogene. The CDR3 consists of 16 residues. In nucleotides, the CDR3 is TGTGCAAGTCGCTTAGGTACCGACAAGCCGAACACTGAAGCTTTCTTT. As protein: CASRLGTDKPNTEAFF.